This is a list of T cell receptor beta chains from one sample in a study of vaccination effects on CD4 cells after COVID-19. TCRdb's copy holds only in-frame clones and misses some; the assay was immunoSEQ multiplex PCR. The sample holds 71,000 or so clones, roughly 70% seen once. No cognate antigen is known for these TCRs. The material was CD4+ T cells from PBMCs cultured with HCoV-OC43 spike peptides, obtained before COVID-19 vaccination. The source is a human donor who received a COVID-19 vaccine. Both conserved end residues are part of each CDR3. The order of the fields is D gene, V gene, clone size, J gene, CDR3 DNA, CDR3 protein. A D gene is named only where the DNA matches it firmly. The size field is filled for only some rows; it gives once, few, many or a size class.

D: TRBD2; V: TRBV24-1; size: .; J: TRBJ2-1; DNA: TGTGCCACCAGTGATGCGACTAGCGGGGGGTTCAATGAGCAGTTCTTC; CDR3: CATSDATSGGFNEQFF
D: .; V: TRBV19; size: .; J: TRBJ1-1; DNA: TGTGCCAGTAGTATAGATTTCGGCCTGACAGTGAACACTGAAGCTTTCTTT; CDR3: CASSIDFGLTVNTEAFF
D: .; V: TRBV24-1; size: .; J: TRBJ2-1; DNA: TGTGCCACCAGTGACCTACCACAGGGACTATACAATGAGCAGTTCTTC; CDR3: CATSDLPQGLYNEQFF
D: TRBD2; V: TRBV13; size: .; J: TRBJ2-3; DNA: TGTGCCAGCAGCTTAGAAGGGGAGTTCCGGGGGGGAGGCACAGATACGCAGTATTTT; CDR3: CASSLEGEFRGGGTDTQYF
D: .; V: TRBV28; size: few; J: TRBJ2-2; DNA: TGTGCCAGCAGTTTCAATCTCGGGGAGCTGTTTTTT; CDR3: CASSFNLGELFF
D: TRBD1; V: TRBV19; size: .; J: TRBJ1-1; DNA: TGTGCCAGTAGCATTGCCAGGGACAGGGCGGACACTGAAGCTTTCTTT; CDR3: CASSIARDRADTEAFF
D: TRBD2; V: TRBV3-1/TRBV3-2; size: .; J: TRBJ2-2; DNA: TGTGCCAGCAGCCAAGTTATTCGGGAGGGGACCGGGGAGCTGTTTTTT; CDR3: CASSQVIREGTGELFF
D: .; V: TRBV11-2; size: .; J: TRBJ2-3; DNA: TGTGCCAGCAGCTTAGATCGTGCCACAGATACGCAGTATTTT; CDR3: CASSLDRATDTQYF
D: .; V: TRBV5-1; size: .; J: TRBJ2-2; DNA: TGCGCCAGCAGCTTGGGCAGCAGCACCGGGGAGCTGTTTTTT; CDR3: CASSLGSSTGELFF
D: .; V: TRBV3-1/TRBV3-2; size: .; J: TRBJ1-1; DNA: TGTGCCAGCAGCCCCCTCAATCTCAGGGACACTGAAGCTTTCTTT; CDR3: CASSPLNLRDTEAFF
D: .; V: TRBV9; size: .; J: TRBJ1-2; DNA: TGTGCCAGCAGCTTTGGGGGGAGGGGAGGCTACACCTTC; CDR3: CASSFGGRGGYTF
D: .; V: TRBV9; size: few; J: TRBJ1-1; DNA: TGTGCCAGCAGCCCCACAGGGTTGTACACTGAAGCTTTCTTT; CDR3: CASSPTGLYTEAFF
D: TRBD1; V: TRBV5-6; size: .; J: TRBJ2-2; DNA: TGTGCCAGCAGCTTGGAGCAGGGGGCGCGCACCGGGGAGCTGTTTTTT; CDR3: CASSLEQGARTGELFF
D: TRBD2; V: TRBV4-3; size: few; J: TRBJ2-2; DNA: TGCGCCAGCAGCCAAGGGACTAGCGGAAACACCGGGGAGCTGTTTTTT; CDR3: CASSQGTSGNTGELFF
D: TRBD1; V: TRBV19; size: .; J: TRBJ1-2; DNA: TGTGCCAGTAGAGACGCTCCGGGACAGGGAGGAGGCTACACCTTC; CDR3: CASRDAPGQGGGYTF
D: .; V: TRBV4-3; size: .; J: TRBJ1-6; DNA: TGCGCCAGCAGCCTCCGAAGGGGGGGATCACCCCTCCACTTT; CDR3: CASSLRRGGSPLHF
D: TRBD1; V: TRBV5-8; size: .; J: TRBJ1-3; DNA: TGTGCCAGCAGCTTGTCAGGGGGCGCGACTGGAAACACCATATATTTT; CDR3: CASSLSGGATGNTIYF
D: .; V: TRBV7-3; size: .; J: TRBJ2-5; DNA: TGTGCCAGCAGCGCCACAGGAAGGGCGGAGACCCAGTACTTC; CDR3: CASSATGRAETQYF
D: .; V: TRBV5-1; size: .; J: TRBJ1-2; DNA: TGCGCCAGCAGCTTGGCTGCCAGCTCCTATGGCTACACCTTC; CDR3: CASSLAASSYGYTF
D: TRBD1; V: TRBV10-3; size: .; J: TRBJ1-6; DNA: TGTGCCATCAGTGAGTCGGGCAGGGGGAATTCACCCCTCCACTTT; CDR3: CAISESGRGNSPLHF
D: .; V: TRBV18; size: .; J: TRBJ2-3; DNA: TGTGCCAGCTCACCAGCAGGAGAGATGCAGTATTTT; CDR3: CASSPAGEMQYF
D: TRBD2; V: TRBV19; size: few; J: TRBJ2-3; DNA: TGTGCCAGTAGTATCCCAGGCGGAGCGGGGGGAGATACGCAGTATTTT; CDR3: CASSIPGGAGGDTQYF
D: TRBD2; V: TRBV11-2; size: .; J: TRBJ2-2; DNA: TGTGCCAGCAGCAAGACTAGCGGGGGGGCCGCCGGGGAGCTGTTTTTT; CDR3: CASSKTSGGAAGELFF
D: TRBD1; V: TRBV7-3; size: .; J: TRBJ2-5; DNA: TGTGCCAGCAGCCCCACAGGGGGCGCGGAGACCCAGTACTTC; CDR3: CASSPTGGAETQYF
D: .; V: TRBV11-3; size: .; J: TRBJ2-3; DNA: TGTGCCAGCAGCTCAGCGGTACGGGGGAGCACAGATACGCAGTATTTT; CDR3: CASSSAVRGSTDTQYF
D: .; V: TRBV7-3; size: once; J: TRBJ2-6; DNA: TGTGCCAGCAGCTCTGGGGCCAACGTCCTGACTTTC; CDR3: CASSSGANVLTF
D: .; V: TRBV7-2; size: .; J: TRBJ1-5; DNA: TGTGCCAGCAGCTTAGGGCAGGGCAATCAGCCCCAGCATTTT; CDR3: CASSLGQGNQPQHF
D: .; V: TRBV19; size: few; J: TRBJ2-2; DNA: TGTGCCAGTAGTATCGAAGGGGGCACCGGGGAGCTGTTTTTT; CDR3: CASSIEGGTGELFF
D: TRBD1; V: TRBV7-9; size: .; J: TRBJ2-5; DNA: TGTGCCAGCAGCTTAGCGAAGGGGGGACAGGGCCAAGAGACCCAGTACTTC; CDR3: CASSLAKGGQGQETQYF
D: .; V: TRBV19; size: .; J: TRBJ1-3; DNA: TGTGCCAGTAGATCCACGGGCGGACGCTCTGGAAACACCATATATTTT; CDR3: CASRSTGGRSGNTIYF
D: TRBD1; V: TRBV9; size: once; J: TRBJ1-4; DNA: TGTGCCAGCAGCCCCAGACAGGGGAGGGAGGAAAAACTGTTTTTT; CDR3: CASSPRQGREEKLFF
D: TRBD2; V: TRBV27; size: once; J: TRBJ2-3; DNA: TGTGCCAGCAGGGAAATAGCGGGGGGGCGAACAGATACGCAGTATTTT; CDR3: CASREIAGGRTDTQYF
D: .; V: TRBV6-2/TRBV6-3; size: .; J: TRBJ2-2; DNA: TGTGCCAGCAGCAAATCCGCAGGGCTTGGAGAGGGGACCGGGGAGCTGTTTTTT; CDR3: CASSKSAGLGEGTGELFF
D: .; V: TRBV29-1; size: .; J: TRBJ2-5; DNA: TGCAGCGGATTACAGGGAGGGGAGACCCAGTACTTC; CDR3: CSGLQGGETQYF
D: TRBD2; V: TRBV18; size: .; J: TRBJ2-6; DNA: TGTGCCAGCTCCGGGGGGGGCGCCCTTTCGGGGGCCAACGTCCTGACTTTC; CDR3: CASSGGGALSGANVLTF
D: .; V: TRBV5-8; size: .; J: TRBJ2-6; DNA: TGTGCCAGCAGCTTGGGCTCGCTTGGGGCCAACGTCCTGACTTTC; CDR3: CASSLGSLGANVLTF
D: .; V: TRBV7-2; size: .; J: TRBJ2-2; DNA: TGTGCCAGCAGCTCCAGGCTAGGGGGGGAGCTGTTTTTT; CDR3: CASSSRLGGELFF
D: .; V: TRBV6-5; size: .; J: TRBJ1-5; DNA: TGTGCCAGCAGTACCCAGAGGGATCAGCCCCAGCATTTT; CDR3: CASSTQRDQPQHF
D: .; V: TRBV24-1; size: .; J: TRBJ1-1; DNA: TGTGCCACCATGGGGGACATCGGTGACACTGAAGCTTTCTTT; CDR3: CATMGDIGDTEAFF
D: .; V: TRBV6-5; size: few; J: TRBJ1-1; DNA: TGTGCCAGCAGTTACTTACGAGAGAACACTGAAGCTTTCTTT; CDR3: CASSYLRENTEAFF
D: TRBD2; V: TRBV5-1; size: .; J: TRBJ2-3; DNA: TGCGCCAGCAGCGATCCTTTAGCGGGGCGCACAGATACGCAGTATTTT; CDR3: CASSDPLAGRTDTQYF
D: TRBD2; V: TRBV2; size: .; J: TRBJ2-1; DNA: TGTGCCACCTCCCAGGTAGAGCGGGGGAGGGAGCAGTTCTTC; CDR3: CATSQVERGREQFF
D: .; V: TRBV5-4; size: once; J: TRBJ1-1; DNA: TGTGCCAGCAGCTCGTCAAGGAACACTGAAGCTTTCTTT; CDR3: CASSSSRNTEAFF
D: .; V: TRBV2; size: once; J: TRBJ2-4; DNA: TGTGCCAGCAGTGAGGGAGGTTCGGGAAACATTCAGTACTTC; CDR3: CASSEGGSGNIQYF
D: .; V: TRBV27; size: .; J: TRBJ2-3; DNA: TGTGCCAGCAGTCCGGGACATATCACAGATACGCAGTATTTT; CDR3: CASSPGHITDTQYF
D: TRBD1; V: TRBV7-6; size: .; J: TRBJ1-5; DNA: TGTGCCAGCAGCCGAGAACAGGGGGCTAGTCAGCCCCAGCATTTT; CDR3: CASSREQGASQPQHF
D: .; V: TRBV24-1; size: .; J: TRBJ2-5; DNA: TGTGCCACCAGTGAATTTGGAGGGGGCAGACTAAAAGAGACCCAGTACTTC; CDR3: CATSEFGGGRLKETQYF
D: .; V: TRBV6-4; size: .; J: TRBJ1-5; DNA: TGTGCCAGCAGCAGGGAGTGGAATCAGCCCCAGCATTTT; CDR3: CASSREWNQPQHF
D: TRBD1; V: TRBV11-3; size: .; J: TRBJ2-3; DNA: TGTGCCAGCAGCTTACGGCAGGGGGCAACGGATACGCAGTATTTT; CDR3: CASSLRQGATDTQYF